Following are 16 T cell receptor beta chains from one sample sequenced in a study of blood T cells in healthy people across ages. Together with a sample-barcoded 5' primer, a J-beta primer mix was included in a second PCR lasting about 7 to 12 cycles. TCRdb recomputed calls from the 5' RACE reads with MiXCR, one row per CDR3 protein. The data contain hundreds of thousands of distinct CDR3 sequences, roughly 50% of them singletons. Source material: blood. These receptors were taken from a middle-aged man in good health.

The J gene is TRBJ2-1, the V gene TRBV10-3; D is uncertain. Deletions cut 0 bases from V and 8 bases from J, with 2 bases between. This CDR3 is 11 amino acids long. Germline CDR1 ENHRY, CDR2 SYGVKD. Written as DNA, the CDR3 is TGTGCCATCAGTGAGTCCCATGAGCAGTTCTTC. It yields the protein CAISESHEQFF.

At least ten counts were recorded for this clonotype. The CDR3 loop reads CASSDQDRGQNIQYF. The DNA of the CDR3 is TGTGCCAGCAGCGACCAGGACAGGGGCCAAAACATTCAGTACTTC. V is TRBV9 and J is TRBJ2-4; 9 bases line up with TRBD1. The CDR3 spans 15 residues. Germline CDR1 and CDR2: SGDLS and YYNGEE. V was clipped by 3 bases and J by 5 bases; unmatched bases: 6.

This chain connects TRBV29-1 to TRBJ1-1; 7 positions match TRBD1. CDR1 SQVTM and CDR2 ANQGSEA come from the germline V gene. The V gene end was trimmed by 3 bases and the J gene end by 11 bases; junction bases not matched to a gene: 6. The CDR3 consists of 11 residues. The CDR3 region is CSVDHLTGAFF. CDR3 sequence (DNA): TGCAGCGTTGACCATTTGACAGGGGCTTTCTTT.

Here the CDR3 DNA reads TGTGCCAGCAGCTGGACTAGAGAAGAGACCCAGTACTTC. Amino acids: CASSWTREETQYF. The chain links TRBV5-5 to TRBJ2-5; 7 nucleotides agree with TRBD2. Germline values: CDR1 SGHKS, CDR2 YYEKEE (reference sequence). J was trimmed by 3 bases and V by 3 bases; bases with no gene match: 2. This CDR3 region has 13 residues.

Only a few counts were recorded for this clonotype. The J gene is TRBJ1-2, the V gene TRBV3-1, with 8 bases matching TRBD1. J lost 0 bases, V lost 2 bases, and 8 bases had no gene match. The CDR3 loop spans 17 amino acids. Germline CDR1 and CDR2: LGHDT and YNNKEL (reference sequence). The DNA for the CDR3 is TGTGCCAGCAGCCAACAGGGACAGGAGGGGCCTAACTATGGCTACACCTTC. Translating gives CASSQQGQEGPNYGYTF.

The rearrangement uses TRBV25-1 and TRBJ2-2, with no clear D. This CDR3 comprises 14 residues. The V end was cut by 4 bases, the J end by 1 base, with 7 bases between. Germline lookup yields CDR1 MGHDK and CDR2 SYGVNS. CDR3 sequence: CASSGAGNTGELFF. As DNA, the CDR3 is TGTGCCAGCAGTGGAGCAGGGAACACCGGGGAGCTGTTTTTT.

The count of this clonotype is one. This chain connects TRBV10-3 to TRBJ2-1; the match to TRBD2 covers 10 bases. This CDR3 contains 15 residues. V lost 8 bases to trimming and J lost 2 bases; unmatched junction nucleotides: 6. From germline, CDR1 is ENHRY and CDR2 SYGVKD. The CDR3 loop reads CAIGKREGTYNEQFF. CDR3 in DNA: TGTGCCATCGGCAAGCGGGAGGGGACCTACAATGAGCAGTTCTTC.

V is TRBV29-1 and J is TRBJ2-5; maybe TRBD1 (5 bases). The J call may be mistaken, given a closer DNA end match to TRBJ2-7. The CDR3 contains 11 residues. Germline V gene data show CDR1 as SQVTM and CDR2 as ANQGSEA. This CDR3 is CSAEVQGEQYF. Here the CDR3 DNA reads TGCAGCGCCGAAGTCCAGGGCGAGCAGTACTTC.

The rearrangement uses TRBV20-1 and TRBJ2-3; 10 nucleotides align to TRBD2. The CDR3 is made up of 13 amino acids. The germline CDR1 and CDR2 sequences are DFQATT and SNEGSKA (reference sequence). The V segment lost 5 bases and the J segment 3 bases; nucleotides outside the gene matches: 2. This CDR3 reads CSALAGVTDTQYF. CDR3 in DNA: TGCAGTGCTCTAGCGGGAGTGACAGATACGCAGTATTTT.

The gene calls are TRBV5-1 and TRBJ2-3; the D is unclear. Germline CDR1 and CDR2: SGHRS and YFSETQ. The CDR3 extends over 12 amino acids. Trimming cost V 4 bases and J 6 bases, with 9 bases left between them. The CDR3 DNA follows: TGCGCCAGCAGCCTTGTCAGGGATACGCAGTATTTT. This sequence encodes CASSLVRDTQYF.

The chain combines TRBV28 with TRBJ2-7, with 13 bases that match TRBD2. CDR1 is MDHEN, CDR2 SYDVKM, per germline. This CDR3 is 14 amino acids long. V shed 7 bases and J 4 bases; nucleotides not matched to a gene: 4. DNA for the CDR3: TGTGCCAGCACCGTGACTAGCGGGGGGTACGAGCAGTACTTC. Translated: CASTVTSGGYEQYF.

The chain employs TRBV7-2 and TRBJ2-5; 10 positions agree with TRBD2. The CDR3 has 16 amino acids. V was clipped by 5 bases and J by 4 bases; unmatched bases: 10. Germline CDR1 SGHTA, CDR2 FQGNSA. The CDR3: CASSSSSGRGGETQYF. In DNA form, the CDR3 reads TGTGCCAGCAGCAGCTCTAGCGGGAGAGGGGGAGAGACCCAGTACTTC.

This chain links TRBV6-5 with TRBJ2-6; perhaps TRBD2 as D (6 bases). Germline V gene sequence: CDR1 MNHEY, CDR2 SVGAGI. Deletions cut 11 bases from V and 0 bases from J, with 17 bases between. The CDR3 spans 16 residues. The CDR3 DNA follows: TGTGCCTCAAGACTAGGGGTTTCCTCTGGGGCCAACGTCCTGACTTTC. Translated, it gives CASRLGVSSGANVLTF.

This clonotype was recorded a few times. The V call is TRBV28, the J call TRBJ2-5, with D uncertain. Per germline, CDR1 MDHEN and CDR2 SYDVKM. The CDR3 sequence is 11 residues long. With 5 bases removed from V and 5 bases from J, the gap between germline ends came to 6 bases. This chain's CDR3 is CASSAVETQYF. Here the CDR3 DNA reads TGTGCCAGCAGTGCCGTGGAGACCCAGTACTTC.

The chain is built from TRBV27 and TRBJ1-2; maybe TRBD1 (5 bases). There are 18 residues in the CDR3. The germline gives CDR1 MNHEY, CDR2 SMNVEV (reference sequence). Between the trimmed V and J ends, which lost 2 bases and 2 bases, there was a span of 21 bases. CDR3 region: CASSLGRVLGTANYGYTF. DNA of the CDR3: TGTGCCAGCAGTTTAGGCAGGGTACTGGGGACGGCAAACTATGGCTACACCTTC.

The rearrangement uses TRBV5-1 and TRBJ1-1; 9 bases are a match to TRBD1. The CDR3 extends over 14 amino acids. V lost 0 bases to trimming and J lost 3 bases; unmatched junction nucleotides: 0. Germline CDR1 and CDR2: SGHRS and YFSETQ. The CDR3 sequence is CASSLGTGDTEAFF. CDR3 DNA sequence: TGCGCCAGCAGCTTGGGGACAGGGGACACTGAAGCTTTCTTT.